One sample yielded the 5 T cell receptor beta chains listed below, sequenced in a study of blood T cell repertoires in COVID-19. Only in-frame clones appear in the TCRdb table, and some are missing; sequencing was by immunoSEQ multiplex PCR. The data hold approximately 13,000 clones, with 87% observed a single time. The sample taken for sequencing was peripheral blood. These TCRs come from a human donor with active COVID-19. The donor label of this sample is uncertain.

The chain joins TRBV10-1 to TRBJ2-3; D perhaps matches TRBD1 (5 bases). The CDR3 has 12 amino acids. Trimming removed 11 bases at V and 1 base at J, with 10 bases between. Germline V gene lookup returns CDR1 WNHNN and CDR2 SYGVQD (reference sequence). CDR3 bases: TGCGCCTCCCAGGGCGGCACAGATACGCAGTATTTT. This encodes CASQGGTDTQYF.

The count of this clone is one. CDR3 protein: CSVERQGREKLFF. The CDR3 DNA is TGCAGCGTTGAACGGCAGGGAAGGGAAAAACTGTTTTTT. The chain is built from TRBV29-1 and TRBJ1-4, with D possibly matching TRBD1 (5 bases). Germline assignment: CDR1 SQVTM and CDR2 ANQGSEA. The length of the CDR3 is 13 residues. V was trimmed by 2 bases and J by 8 bases, leaving 12 bases between them.

This sequence joins TRBV5-4 and TRBJ2-7; D possibly corresponds to TRBD2 (6 bases). The CDR3 is 15 residues long. V was trimmed by 0 bases and J by 7 bases, leaving 17 bases between them. CDR1 and CDR2 from the germline V gene are SGHNT and YYREEE (reference sequence). The DNA for the CDR3 is TGTGCCAGCAGCTTGGGGCGGGGAGATTCGGTGGAGCAGTACTTC. Protein product: CASSLGRGDSVEQYF.

In DNA, the CDR3 is TGCAGTGCTAGTTCGGGAAGGGGACAGGGGGCTCGGGAGACCCAGTACTTC. Residues: CSASSGRGQGARETQYF. The chain carries TRBV20-1 and TRBJ2-5; 12 bases align to TRBD1. The germline gives CDR1 DFQATT, CDR2 SNEGSKA (reference sequence). Trimming removed 3 bases from V and 5 bases from J; junction bases left unmatched: 13. This CDR3 has 17 residues.

The chain has TRBV7-9 and TRBJ2-7; D not certain. Trimming cost V 1 base and J 3 bases, with 4 bases left between them. The V gene's germline CDR1 is SEHNR and CDR2 FQNEAQ (reference sequence). This CDR3 has 12 residues. The CDR3 loop is CASSLGVYEQYF. DNA for the CDR3: TGTGCCAGCAGCTTAGGAGTCTACGAGCAGTACTTC.